The entry below gives a single TCR beta chain sequence along with its context. A multiplex PCR was run with 60 Vbeta primers and 13 Jbeta primers. TCRdb's table, derived via immunoSEQ multiplex PCR, lists solely in-frame clones and lacks some. The sample shows approximately 220,000 clones, 76% of them seen only once. The data belong to a study of cytomegalovirus exposure and HLA in healthy donors. Sequencing was performed on PBMCs. The clonotype was recovered from a man younger than 30 in good health and CMV-seronegative.

The DNA of the CDR3 is TGTGCCAGCAGTTCAGGACAGCGGTCGAACACTGAAGCTTTCTTT. It encodes CASSSGQRSNTEAFF. The chain combines TRBV28 with TRBJ1-1; perhaps TRBD1 as D (6 bases). Germline assignment: CDR1 MDHEN and CDR2 SYDVKM. This CDR3 is 15 amino acids long. With 4 bases removed from V and 1 base from J, the gap between germline ends came to 13 bases.